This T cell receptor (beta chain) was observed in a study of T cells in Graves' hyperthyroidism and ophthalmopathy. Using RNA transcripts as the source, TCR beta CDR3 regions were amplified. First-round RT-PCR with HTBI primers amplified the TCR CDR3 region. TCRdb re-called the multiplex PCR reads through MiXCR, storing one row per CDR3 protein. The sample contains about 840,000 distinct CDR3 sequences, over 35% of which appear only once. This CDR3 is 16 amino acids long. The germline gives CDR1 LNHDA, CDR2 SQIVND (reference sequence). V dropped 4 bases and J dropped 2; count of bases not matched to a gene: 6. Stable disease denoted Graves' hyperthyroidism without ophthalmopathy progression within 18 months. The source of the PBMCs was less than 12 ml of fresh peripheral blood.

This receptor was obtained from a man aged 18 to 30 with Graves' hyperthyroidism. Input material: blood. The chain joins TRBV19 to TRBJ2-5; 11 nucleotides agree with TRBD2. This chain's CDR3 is CASSTPGLAEQETQYF. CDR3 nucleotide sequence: TGTGCCAGTAGTACCCCGGGACTAGCGGAACAAGAGACCCAGTACTTC.